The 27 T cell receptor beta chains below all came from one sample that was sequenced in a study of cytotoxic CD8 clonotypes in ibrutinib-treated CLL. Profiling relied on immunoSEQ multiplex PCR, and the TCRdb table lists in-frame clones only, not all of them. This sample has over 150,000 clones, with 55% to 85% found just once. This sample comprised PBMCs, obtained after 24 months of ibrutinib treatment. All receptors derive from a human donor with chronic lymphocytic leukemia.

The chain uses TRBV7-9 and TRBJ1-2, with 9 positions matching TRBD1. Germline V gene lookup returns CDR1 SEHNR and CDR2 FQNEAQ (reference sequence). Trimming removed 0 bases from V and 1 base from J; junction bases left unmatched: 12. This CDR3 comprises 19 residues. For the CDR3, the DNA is TGTGCCAGCAGCTTAGCGAGTATTAGGGACAGGGTGGATAACTATGGCTACACCTTC. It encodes CASSLASIRDRVDNYGYTF.

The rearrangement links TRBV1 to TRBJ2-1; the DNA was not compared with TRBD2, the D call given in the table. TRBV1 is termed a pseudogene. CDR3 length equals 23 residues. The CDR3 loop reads CTSSQDTLCQGTSGSLSYNEQFF. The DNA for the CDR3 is TGCACCAGCAGCCAAGATACTCTATGTCAGGGGACTAGCGGTTCCCTCTCCTACAATGAGCAGTTCTTC.

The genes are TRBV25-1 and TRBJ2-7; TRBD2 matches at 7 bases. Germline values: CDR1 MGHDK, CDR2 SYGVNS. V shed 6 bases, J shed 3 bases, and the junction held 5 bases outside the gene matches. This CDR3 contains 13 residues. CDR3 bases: TGTGCCAGCAGCGGGGACTACGACTACGAGCAGTACTTC. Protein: CASSGDYDYEQYF.

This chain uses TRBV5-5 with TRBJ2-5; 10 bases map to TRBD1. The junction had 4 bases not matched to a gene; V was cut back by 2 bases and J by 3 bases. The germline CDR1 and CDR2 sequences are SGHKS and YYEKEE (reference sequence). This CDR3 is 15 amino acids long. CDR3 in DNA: TGTGCCAGCAGCTTTTCTGGGACAGGGGAAGAGACCCAGTACTTC. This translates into CASSFSGTGEETQYF.

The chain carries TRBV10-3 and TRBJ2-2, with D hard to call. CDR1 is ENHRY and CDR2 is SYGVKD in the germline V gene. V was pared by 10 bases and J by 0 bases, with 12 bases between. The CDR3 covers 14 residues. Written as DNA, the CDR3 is TGTGCCACGGGTAGCCCTACGAACACCGGGGAGCTGTTTTTT. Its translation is CATGSPTNTGELFF.

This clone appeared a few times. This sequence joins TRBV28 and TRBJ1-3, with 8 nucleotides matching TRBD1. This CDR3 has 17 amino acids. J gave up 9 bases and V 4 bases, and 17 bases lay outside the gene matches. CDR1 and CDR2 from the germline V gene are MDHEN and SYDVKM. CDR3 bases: TGTGCCAGCAGTTACCCTCGGACAGGGAGAGGGGTTGGCACCATATATTTT. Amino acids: CASSYPRTGRGVGTIYF.

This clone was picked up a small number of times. The CDR3 sequence: CASSPADSYEQYF. The CDR3 coding sequence is TGTGCCAGCTCACCAGCGGACTCCTACGAGCAGTACTTC. V and J are TRBV18 and TRBJ2-7; D is uncertain. This CDR3 region has 13 residues. Germline values: CDR1 KGHSH, CDR2 LQKENI. The V end was cut by 2 bases, the J end by 0 bases, with 5 bases between. The full variable domain, in which reference TRBV18 and TRBJ2-7 provide the parts outside the CDR3, is NAGVMQNPRHLVRRRGQEARLRCSPMKGHSHVYWYRQLPEEGLKFMVYLQKENIIDESGMPKERFSAEFPKEGPSILRIQQVVRGDSAAYFCASSPADSYEQYFGPGTRLTVT.

CDR3 protein: CATSRELAPRHGYTF. As DNA, the CDR3 is TGTGCCACCAGCAGAGAGCTGGCGCCCCGGCATGGCTACACCTTC. The chain combines TRBV15 with TRBJ1-2, with D uncertain. The CDR3 loop spans 15 amino acids. The germline V gene has CDR1 LNHNV and CDR2 YYDKDF (reference sequence). Trimming pared 0 bases from V and 6 bases from J, leaving 14 bases between.

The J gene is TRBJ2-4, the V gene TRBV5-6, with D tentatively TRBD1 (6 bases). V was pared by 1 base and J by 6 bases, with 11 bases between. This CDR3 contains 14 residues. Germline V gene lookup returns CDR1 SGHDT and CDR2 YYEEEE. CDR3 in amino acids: CASSLLDRLNIQYF. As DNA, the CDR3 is TGTGCCAGCAGCTTGTTAGACAGGTTAAACATTCAGTACTTC.

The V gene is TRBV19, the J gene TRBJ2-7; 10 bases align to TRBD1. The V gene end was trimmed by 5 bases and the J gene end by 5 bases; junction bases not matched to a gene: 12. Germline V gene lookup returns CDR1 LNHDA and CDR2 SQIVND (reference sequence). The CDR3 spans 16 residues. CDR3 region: CASSSPRGQGVHEQYF. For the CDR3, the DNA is TGTGCCAGTAGTTCCCCTCGAGGACAGGGGGTTCACGAGCAGTACTTC.

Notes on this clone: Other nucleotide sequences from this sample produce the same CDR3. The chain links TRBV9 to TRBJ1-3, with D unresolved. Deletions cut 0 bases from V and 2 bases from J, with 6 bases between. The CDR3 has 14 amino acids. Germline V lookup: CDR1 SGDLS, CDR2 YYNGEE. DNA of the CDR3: TGTGCCAGCAGCGTAGGGGGAGCTGGAAACACCATATATTTT. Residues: CASSVGGAGNTIYF.

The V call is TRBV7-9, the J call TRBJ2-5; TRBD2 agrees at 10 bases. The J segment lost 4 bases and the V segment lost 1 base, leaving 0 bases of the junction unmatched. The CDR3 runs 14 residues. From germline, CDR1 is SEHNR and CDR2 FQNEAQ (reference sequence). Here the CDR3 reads CASSLGLAGETQYF. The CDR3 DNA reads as TGTGCCAGCAGCTTAGGACTAGCGGGAGAGACCCAGTACTTC. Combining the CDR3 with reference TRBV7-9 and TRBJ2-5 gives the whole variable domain DTGVSQNPRHKITKRGQNVTFRCDPISEHNRLYWYRQTLGQGPEFLTYFQNEAQLEKSRLLSDRFSAERPKGSFSTLEIQRTEQGDSAMYLCASSLGLAGETQYFGPGTRLLVL.

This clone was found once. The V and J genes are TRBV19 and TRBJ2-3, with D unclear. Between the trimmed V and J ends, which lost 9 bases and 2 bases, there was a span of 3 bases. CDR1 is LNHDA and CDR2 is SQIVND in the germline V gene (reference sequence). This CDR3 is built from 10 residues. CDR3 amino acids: CASHTDTQYF. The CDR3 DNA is TGTGCCAGCCACACAGATACGCAGTATTTT.

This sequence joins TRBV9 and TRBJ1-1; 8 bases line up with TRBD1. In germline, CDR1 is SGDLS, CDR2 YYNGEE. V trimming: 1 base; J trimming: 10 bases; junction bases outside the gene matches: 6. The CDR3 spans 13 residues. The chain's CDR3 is CASSVKGQDGAFF. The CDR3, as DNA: TGTGCCAGCAGCGTAAAGGGACAGGATGGAGCTTTCTTT.

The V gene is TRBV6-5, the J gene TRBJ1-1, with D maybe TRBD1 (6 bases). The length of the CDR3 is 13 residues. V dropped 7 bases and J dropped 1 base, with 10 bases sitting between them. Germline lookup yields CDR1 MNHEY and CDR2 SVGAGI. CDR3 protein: CASTPQGNTEAFF. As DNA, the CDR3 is TGTGCCAGCACTCCACAGGGGAACACTGAAGCTTTCTTT.

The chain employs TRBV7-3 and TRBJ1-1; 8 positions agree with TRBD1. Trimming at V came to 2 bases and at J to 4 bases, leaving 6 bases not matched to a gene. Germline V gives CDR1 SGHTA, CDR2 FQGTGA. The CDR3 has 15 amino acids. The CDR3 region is CASSLSGQGGTEAFF. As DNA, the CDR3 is TGTGCCAGCAGCTTATCAGGACAGGGTGGCACTGAAGCTTTCTTT.

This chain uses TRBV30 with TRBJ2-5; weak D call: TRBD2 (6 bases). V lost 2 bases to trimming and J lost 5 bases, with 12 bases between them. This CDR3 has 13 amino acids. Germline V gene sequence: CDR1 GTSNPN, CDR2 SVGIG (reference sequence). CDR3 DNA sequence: TGTGCCTGGAGTATGGTGGGAGGTGAGACCCAGTACTTC. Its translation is CAWSMVGGETQYF.

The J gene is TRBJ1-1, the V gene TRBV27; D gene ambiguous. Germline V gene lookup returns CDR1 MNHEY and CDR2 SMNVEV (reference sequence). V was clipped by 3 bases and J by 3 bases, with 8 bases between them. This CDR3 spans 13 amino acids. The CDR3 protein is CASSFRPHTEAFF. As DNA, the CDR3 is TGTGCCAGCAGTTTCCGCCCCCACACTGAAGCTTTCTTT.

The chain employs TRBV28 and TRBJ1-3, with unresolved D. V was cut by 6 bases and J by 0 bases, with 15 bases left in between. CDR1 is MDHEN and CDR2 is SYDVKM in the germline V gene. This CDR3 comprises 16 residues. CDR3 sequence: CASSILQRSSGNTIYF. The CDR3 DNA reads TGTGCCAGCAGCATATTACAGAGAAGCTCTGGAAACACCATATATTTT.

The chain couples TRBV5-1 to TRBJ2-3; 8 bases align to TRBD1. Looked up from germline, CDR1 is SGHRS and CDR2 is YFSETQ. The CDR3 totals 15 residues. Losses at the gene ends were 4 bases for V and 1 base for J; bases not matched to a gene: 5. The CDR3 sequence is CASSAGTGRTDTQYF. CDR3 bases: TGCGCCAGCAGCGCGGGGACAGGCCGCACAGATACGCAGTATTTT.

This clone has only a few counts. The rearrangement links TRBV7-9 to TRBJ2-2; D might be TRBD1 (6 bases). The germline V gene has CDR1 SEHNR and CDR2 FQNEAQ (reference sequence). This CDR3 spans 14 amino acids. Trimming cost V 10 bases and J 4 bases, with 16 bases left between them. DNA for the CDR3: TGTGCCATAAACCATGGACAGTTCACCGGGGAGCTGTTTTTT. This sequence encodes CAINHGQFTGELFF.

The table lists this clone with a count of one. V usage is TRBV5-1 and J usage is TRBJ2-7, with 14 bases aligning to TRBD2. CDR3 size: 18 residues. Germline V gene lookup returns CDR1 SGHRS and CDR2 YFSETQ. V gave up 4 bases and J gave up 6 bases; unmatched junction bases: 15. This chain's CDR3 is CASSPGTSGRKVYGEQYF. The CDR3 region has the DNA TGCGCCAGCAGCCCAGGGACTAGCGGGAGAAAGGTATATGGCGAGCAGTACTTC.

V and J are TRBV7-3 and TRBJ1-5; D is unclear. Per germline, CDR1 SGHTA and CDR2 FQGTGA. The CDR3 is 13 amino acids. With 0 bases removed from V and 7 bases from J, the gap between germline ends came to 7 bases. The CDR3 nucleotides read TGTGCCAGCAGCTTAACGCAGTCCCAGCCCCAGCATTTT. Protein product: CASSLTQSQPQHF.

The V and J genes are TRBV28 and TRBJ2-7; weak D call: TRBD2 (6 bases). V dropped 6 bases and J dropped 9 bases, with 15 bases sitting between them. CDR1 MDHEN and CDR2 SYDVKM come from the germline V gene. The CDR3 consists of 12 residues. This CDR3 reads CASRTPSVGQYF. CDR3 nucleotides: TGTGCCAGCAGGACCCCTAGCGTCGGGCAGTACTTC. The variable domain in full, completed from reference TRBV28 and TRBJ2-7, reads DVKVTQSSRYLVKRTGEKVFLECVQDMDHENMFWYRQDPGLGLRLIYFSYDVKMKEKGDIPEGYSVSREKKERFSLILESASTNQTSMYLCASRTPSVGQYFGPGTRLTVT.

The CDR3 DNA is TGTGCCAGCAGTTTCAGGACTTGGCACGAGCAGTACTTC. Protein: CASSFRTWHEQYF. This chain links TRBV6-5 with TRBJ2-7, with D possibly being TRBD2 (5 bases). Trimming took off 4 bases at V and 5 bases at J, with 12 bases between the two ends. CDR3 size: 13 residues. CDR1 is MNHEY and CDR2 is SVGAGI in the germline V gene.

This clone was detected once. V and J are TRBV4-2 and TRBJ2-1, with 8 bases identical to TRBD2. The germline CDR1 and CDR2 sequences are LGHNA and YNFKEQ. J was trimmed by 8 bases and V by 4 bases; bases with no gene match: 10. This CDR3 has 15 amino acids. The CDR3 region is CASSPPRGEGDEQFF. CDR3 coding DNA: TGTGCCAGCAGCCCCCCGCGGGGGGAAGGGGATGAGCAGTTCTTC.

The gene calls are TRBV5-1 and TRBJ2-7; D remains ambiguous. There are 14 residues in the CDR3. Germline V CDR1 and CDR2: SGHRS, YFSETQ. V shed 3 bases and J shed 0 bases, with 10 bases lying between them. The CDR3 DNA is TGCGCCAGCAGCTGGCAGGTGAGCTCCTACGAGCAGTACTTC. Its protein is CASSWQVSSYEQYF.